This is a list of T cell receptor beta chains from one sample in a study of blood T cell repertoires in COVID-19. TCRdb keeps only in-frame clones here, not all; method: immunoSEQ multiplex PCR. The sample lists approximately 250,000 clones; 70% to 90% were seen once. Material: PBMCs or T cells enriched from blood (not recorded which). The source is a woman aged 40 to 50 with acute COVID-19. CDR3s include the opening cysteine and the closing phenylalanine or tryptophan. Fields, in order: CDR3 protein, clone size, J gene, V gene, CDR3 length. Clone size appears in some rows only: once, few, many, or a class for an expanded clone.

CASSETETYGYTF,many,TRBJ1-2,TRBV2,13
CASSTPGTGMGELFF,.,TRBJ2-2,TRBV19,15
CASSLGLAGSTDTQYF,.,TRBJ2-3,TRBV5-1,16
CATSFSGSTDTQYF,.,TRBJ2-3,TRBV24-1,14
CASSLTKTGINSYNSPLHF,.,TRBJ1-6,TRBV27,19
CASSPGLAGVGEQFF,.,TRBJ2-1,TRBV2,15
CASGWTGQPYSNQPQHF,.,TRBJ1-5,TRBV12-5,17
CASSKPPSGSTDTQYF,.,TRBJ2-3,TRBV19,16
CATSDLVGSSYNEQFF,.,TRBJ2-1,TRBV24-1,16
CSVGQRGTGELFF,.,TRBJ2-2,TRBV29-1,13
CASSFEGATTEAFF,.,TRBJ1-1,TRBV27,14
CASREGTASLSTIYF,.,TRBJ1-3,TRBV6-5,15
CASSESVSANVLTF,few,TRBJ2-6,TRBV2,14
CASSLAMGVGEKLFF,.,TRBJ1-4,TRBV7-2,15
CASSLPPGQYF,.,TRBJ2-3,TRBV7-2,11
CASSLMSGTEAFF,.,TRBJ1-1,TRBV7-2,13
CASSPHTGGDTEAFF,.,TRBJ1-1,TRBV5-1,15
CASSQDPAGGVTDTQYF,.,TRBJ2-3,TRBV4-2,17
CASSLGASLGETQYF,.,TRBJ2-5,TRBV6-6,15
CSVRGKINYGYTF,.,TRBJ1-2,TRBV29-1,13
CASSQQLAYSTDTQYF,few,TRBJ2-3,TRBV3-1/TRBV3-2,16
CASRRAETNSPLHF,once,TRBJ1-6,TRBV5-1,14
CASSQASGVTGELFF,.,TRBJ2-2,TRBV3-1/TRBV3-2,15
CASRTGGNSPLHF,.,TRBJ1-6,TRBV19,13
CASSGDRAQPQHF,.,TRBJ1-5,TRBV7-2,13
CASSTIDRGDLYGYTF,.,TRBJ1-2,TRBV19,16
CASSEASVTGELFF,.,TRBJ2-2,TRBV2,14
CASSIGLVTGELFF,.,TRBJ2-2,TRBV19,14
CAISDVASYGYTF,once,TRBJ1-2,TRBV10-3,13
CASSSQRGSTDTQYF,.,TRBJ2-3,TRBV6-5,15
CASSRGLQLATNEKLFF,.,TRBJ1-4,TRBV11-2,17
CATSSTDTQYF,few,TRBJ2-3,TRBV21-1,11
CASSYGDRGPTEAFF,.,TRBJ1-1,TRBV6-5,15
CATPSRDEVKNIQYF,.,TRBJ2-4,TRBV21-1,15
CASSRTGGGTEAFF,.,TRBJ1-1,TRBV5-1,14
CASNPRQGITYEQYF,.,TRBJ2-7,TRBV6-2/TRBV6-3,15
CASRGTGGYGYTF,.,TRBJ1-2,TRBV4-1,13
CASSFRWTGNTGELFF,.,TRBJ2-2,TRBV14,16
CATSRDGGSQPQHF,few,TRBJ1-5,TRBV15,14
CAWRTDSYNEQFF,.,TRBJ2-1,TRBV30,13
CASSLISSTDTQYF,.,TRBJ2-3,TRBV5-4,14
CASSPGTGLSEQYF,.,TRBJ2-7,TRBV19,14
CASSVPSPPSSTDTQYF,.,TRBJ2-3,TRBV6-1,17